Sequencing of this T cell receptor (beta chain) was carried out in a study of T cell responses to AZD1222 COVID-19 vaccine. Study-wide points: Donors were largely white British and mainly female; clonal diversity was possibly underestimated.

The CDR3 has 14 amino acids. Germline CDR1 reads KGHSH; CDR2 reads LQKENI. Trimming pared 6 bases from V and 2 bases from J, leaving 13 bases between. Details on this clone: The antigen is undetermined.

Using immunoSEQ multiplex PCR, the repertoire was profiled, and TCRdb retains in-frame clones only, with some absent. The sample carries over 100,000 clones, about 90% recorded once. This material consisted of peripheral blood, taken on day 0 of AZD1222 vaccination. The chain recombines TRBV18 with TRBJ2-5; weak D call: TRBD1 (6 bases). The TCR was taken from an adult in good health. The CDR3: CASSRTDTQETQYF. The CDR3 DNA is TGTGCCAGCTCCCGGACAGACACTCAAGAGACCCAGTACTTC. The entire variable domain, with the rest obtained from reference TRBV18 and TRBJ2-5, is as follows: NAGVMQNPRHLVRRRGQEARLRCSPMKGHSHVYWYRQLPEEGLKFMVYLQKENIIDESGMPKERFSAEFPKEGPSILRIQQVVRGDSAAYFCASSRTDTQETQYFGPGTRLLVL.